The 13 T cell receptor beta chains reported below all come from one sample, sequenced in a study of beta chain features in type 1 diabetes. These receptors have no identified antigens. As every portion of the isolated RNA was reverse transcribed, the sequencing read expressed TCRB transcripts. Sequenced by immunoSEQ multiplex PCR; TCRdb stores in-frame clones only, minus some. The table shows around 160,000 clones, with roughly 63% occurring only once. Notes on the study in general: TCRB CDR3s from Type 1 diabetes patients were moderately but significantly shorter in all four CD4+ subsets.

Sequenced input: naive CD4+ T cells from blood. These receptors came from a man younger than 45 with type 1 diabetes.

The genes are TRBV9 and TRBJ2-7; 9 positions match TRBD1. This CDR3 region has 16 residues. Losses at the gene ends were 0 bases for V and 2 bases for J; bases not matched to a gene: 6. CDR1 SGDLS and CDR2 YYNGEE come from the germline V gene. The CDR3 loop is CASSVGPGQGPYEQYF. CDR3 coding DNA: TGTGCCAGCAGCGTAGGGCCGGGACAGGGACCCTACGAGCAGTACTTC.

This clone was seen a handful of times. This sequence joins TRBV7-9 and TRBJ2-7; maybe TRBD1 (6 bases). The CDR3 sequence is 13 residues long. The germline V gene has CDR1 SEHNR and CDR2 FQNEAQ (reference sequence). V lost 7 bases and J 2 bases, leaving 12 bases between the germline ends. In DNA, the CDR3 is TGTGCCAGCAAGGGGGACGGTACCTACGAGCAGTACTTC. Translating it yields CASKGDGTYEQYF.

This chain uses TRBV4-3 with TRBJ2-7; tentatively, D is TRBD2 (5 bases). The CDR3 is made up of 14 amino acids. V dropped 4 bases and J dropped 6 bases, with 16 bases sitting between them. CDR1 is LGHNA and CDR2 is YSLEER in the germline V gene. The CDR3 spells CASSRGLVASEQYF. Written as DNA, the CDR3 is TGCGCCAGCAGCCGAGGGTTGGTGGCATCCGAGCAGTACTTC.

The rearrangement links TRBV29-1 to TRBJ2-7, with 8 bases matching TRBD2. The CDR3 spans 15 residues. J lost 0 bases, V lost 4 bases, and 8 bases had no gene match. Germline values: CDR1 SQVTM, CDR2 ANQGSEA. The CDR3 reads CSVGSPGGVSYEQYF. CDR3 DNA: TGCAGCGTTGGATCCCCGGGAGGGGTCTCCTACGAGCAGTACTTC.

This sequence joins TRBV2 and TRBJ2-7, with D unresolved. Germline CDR1 is SNHLY and CDR2 is FYNNEI. The CDR3 runs 10 residues. Trimming took off 8 bases at V and 7 bases at J, with 9 bases between the two ends. CDR3 DNA: TGTGCCAGCGGACCGCAGGAGCAGTACTTC. It is translated as CASGPQEQYF.

The V and J genes are TRBV7-9 and TRBJ1-1, with unresolved D. The V end lost 3 bases, the J end lost 0 bases, and 5 bases lay between the germline ends. CDR1 and CDR2 (germline): SEHNR, FQNEAQ (reference sequence). The CDR3 runs 13 residues. The chain's CDR3 is CASSFDLNTEAFF. DNA of the CDR3: TGTGCCAGCAGCTTCGATCTGAACACTGAAGCTTTCTTT.

This clone was counted a few times. V and J are TRBV25-1 and TRBJ2-7; D may be TRBD1 (5 bases). Looked up from germline, CDR1 is MGHDK and CDR2 is SYGVNS. V was cut by 6 bases and J by 3 bases, with 15 bases left in between. The CDR3 has 14 residues. The CDR3 loop reads CASSPSTVLYEQYF. Here the CDR3 DNA reads TGTGCCAGCAGCCCATCGACAGTTCTCTACGAGCAGTACTTC.

The rearrangement links TRBV27 to TRBJ2-5; D is perhaps TRBD1 (5 bases). CDR1 and CDR2 from the germline V gene are MNHEY and SMNVEV (reference sequence). The CDR3 is 15 amino acids. Trimming pared 4 bases from V and 2 bases from J, leaving 14 bases between. In nucleotides, the CDR3 is TGTGCCAGCAGTTCCGCCCAGGGCTCTCAAGAGACCCAGTACTTC. Translating it yields CASSSAQGSQETQYF.

This clone was seen a handful of times. V gene TRBV6-5 combines with J gene TRBJ2-2; 9 bases align to TRBD1. The V gene end was trimmed by 6 bases and the J gene end by 6 bases; junction bases not matched to a gene: 5. The V gene's germline CDR1 is MNHEY and CDR2 SVGAGI. The CDR3 consists of 14 residues. The CDR3 coding sequence is TGTGCCAGCAGGCTACAGGGGGCTGCCGGGGAGCTGTTTTTT. It is translated as CASRLQGAAGELFF.

This chain uses TRBV9 with TRBJ1-2; D might be TRBD1 (5 bases). V dropped 0 bases and J dropped 7 bases, with 16 bases sitting between them. This CDR3 comprises 15 residues. Germline lookup yields CDR1 SGDLS and CDR2 YYNGEE. The CDR3 here is CASSVATKGQGGYTF. The CDR3 bases are TGTGCCAGCAGCGTAGCTACGAAGGGGCAAGGTGGCTACACCTTC.

The J gene is TRBJ2-5, the V gene TRBV5-4; 7 bases map to TRBD1. The germline V gene encodes CDR1 SGHNT and CDR2 YYREEE (reference sequence). The CDR3 is 16 amino acids. V was clipped by 2 bases and J by 1 base; unmatched bases: 8. The CDR3 reads CASSFYQGVVQETQYF. DNA of the CDR3: TGTGCCAGCAGCTTTTATCAGGGGGTGGTCCAAGAGACCCAGTACTTC.

This chain links TRBV7-6 with TRBJ2-7; 9 bases fit TRBD2. Trimming at V came to 2 bases and at J to 1 base, leaving 9 bases not matched to a gene. In germline, CDR1 is SGHVS, CDR2 FNYEAQ. The CDR3 is 17 amino acids. DNA for the CDR3: TGTGCCAGCAGCTTATTTCCTAGCGGGGCGTTGTCCTACGAGCAGTACTTC. This encodes CASSLFPSGALSYEQYF.

The rearrangement links TRBV5-1 to TRBJ2-1, with D tentatively TRBD2 (6 bases). The CDR3 spans 15 residues. The ends were cut back, 0 bases at V and 1 base at J, with 8 bases in the middle. Germline V gives CDR1 SGHRS, CDR2 YFSETQ. The CDR3 coding sequence is TGCGCCAGCAGCTTGGGACTAGGTTCCTACAATGAGCAGTTCTTC. Protein product: CASSLGLGSYNEQFF.